What follows are 9 T cell receptor beta chains derived from one specimen sequenced in a study of blood T cell repertoires in COVID-19. Produced via immunoSEQ multiplex PCR; TCRdb's table is partial and in-frame only. The sample contains fewer than 200,000 clones, 80% to 85% of which appear only once. The specimen sequenced was peripheral blood. The receptor source for this set is a man aged 70-80 years with active or convalescent COVID-19.

V gene TRBV19 combines with J gene TRBJ1-6; weak D call: TRBD1 (6 bases). Trimming removed 8 bases at V and 10 bases at J, with 21 bases between. CDR3 length equals 15 residues. CDR1 is LNHDA and CDR2 is SQIVND in the germline V gene (reference sequence). The CDR3 is CASARAQGNLSPLHF. The CDR3 coding sequence is TGTGCCAGTGCTCGAGCACAGGGAAATCTGTCACCCCTCCACTTT.

This chain connects TRBV29-1 to TRBJ2-3, with 8 bases lining up with TRBD1. V lost 1 base and J lost 3; bases outside the gene matches: 3. This CDR3 has 14 residues. CDR1 and CDR2 (germline): SQVTM, ANQGSEA. CDR3 region: CSVEGRGRTDTQYF. Written as DNA, the CDR3 is TGCAGCGTTGAAGGCAGGGGGCGTACAGATACGCAGTATTTT.

The chain combines TRBV3-1 (or the pseudogene TRBV3-2) with TRBJ1-3; TRBD1 is a possible D gene (6 bases). From germline, CDR1 is LGHDT and CDR2 YNNKEL (reference sequence). The CDR3 is 17 residues long. Trimming took off 0 bases at V and 4 bases at J, with 16 bases between the two ends. The DNA for the CDR3 is TGTGCCAGCAGCCAAGATGGGGTGGGGGCTTACGGAAACACCATATATTTT. Its protein is CASSQDGVGAYGNTIYF.

This clone was detected only a few times. The chain has TRBV28 and TRBJ2-5, with 7 positions matching TRBD1. The CDR3 extends over 15 amino acids. The junction had 9 bases not matched to a gene; V was cut back by 3 bases and J by 5 bases. Per the germline V gene, CDR1 is MDHEN and CDR2 is SYDVKM. This CDR3 reads CASSFIRDRAETQYF. For the CDR3, the DNA is TGTGCCAGCAGTTTTATCCGTGACAGGGCTGAGACCCAGTACTTC. The variable domain in full, completed from reference TRBV28 and TRBJ2-5, reads DVKVTQSSRYLVKRTGEKVFLECVQDMDHENMFWYRQDPGLGLRLIYFSYDVKMKEKGDIPEGYSVSREKKERFSLILESASTNQTSMYLCASSFIRDRAETQYFGPGTRLLVL.

This chain uses TRBV7-2 with TRBJ1-1; D unclear. V was pared by 3 bases and J by 5 bases, with 13 bases between. Germline CDR1 SGHTA, CDR2 FQGNSA. The CDR3 consists of 14 residues. CDR3 nucleotides: TGTGCCAGCAGCTTTCCTTCGGGGAGAACTGAAGCTTTCTTT. Translated, it gives CASSFPSGRTEAFF.

The chain employs TRBV12-5 and TRBJ2-2; 9 nucleotides agree with TRBD1. With V trimmed by 6 bases and J by 4 bases, 9 bases remained unmatched. In germline, CDR1 is LGHNT, CDR2 FRNRAP. This CDR3 region has 16 residues. CDR3 sequence: CASGLQGAAGTGELFF. As DNA, the CDR3 is TGTGCTAGTGGCCTACAGGGGGCGGCGGGCACCGGGGAGCTGTTTTTT.

The gene calls are TRBV2 and TRBJ1-1, with D perhaps matching TRBD1 (5 bases). The CDR3 is made up of 16 amino acids. The V gene lost 3 bases and the J gene lost 0 bases, with 14 bases spanning the gap. CDR1 is SNHLY and CDR2 is FYNNEI in the germline V gene. CDR3 loop: CASSEWTGGVNTEAFF. The CDR3 region has the DNA TGTGCCAGCAGTGAGTGGACGGGAGGGGTGAACACTGAAGCTTTCTTT.

This clone has just a few counts. J is TRBJ2-1 and V is TRBV6-5; 8 bases line up with TRBD1. The germline gives CDR1 MNHEY, CDR2 SVGAGI. The CDR3 spans 14 residues. The V segment lost 6 bases and the J segment 4 bases; nucleotides outside the gene matches: 5. CDR3 sequence reads: CASRRTGSYNEQFF. CDR3 sequence (DNA): TGTGCCAGCAGGCGGACAGGGAGTTACAATGAGCAGTTCTTC.

V gene TRBV7-2 combines with J gene TRBJ1-4; D may be TRBD1 (5 bases). Germline V gene sequence: CDR1 SGHTA, CDR2 FQGNSA. V was cut by 5 bases and J by 7 bases, with 20 bases left in between. The CDR3 extends over 16 amino acids. The CDR3 bases are TGTGCCAGCAGCCCGCGGGTTGGGGGAGGAGGTGAAAAACTGTTTTTT. Amino acid sequence: CASSPRVGGGGEKLFF.